A selection of T cell receptor beta chains follows, all from one sample in a study of cytomegalovirus exposure and HLA in healthy donors. Libraries were prepared by immunoSEQ multiplex PCR; TCRdb keeps only in-frame clonotypes and omits some of them. The sample lists around 150,000 clones, 70% to 80% occurring once. Sequenced input: PBMCs. These receptors originate from a man aged 50 to 60 in good health and CMV-seropositive. CDR3s include the opening cysteine and the closing phenylalanine or tryptophan. Each record gives: CDR3 DNA, CDR3 protein, V gene, CDR3 length, J gene, D gene, clone size. The D gene is left open where the match is weak. Clone size is not always given. Where it is, it says once, few, many or a class for expanded clones.

CDR3nt: TGTGCGGGAGGCGCCAGGGAGGGATTTTCACCCCTCCACTTT; CDR3aa: CAGGAREGFSPLHF; v_gene: TRBV30; len: 14; j_gene: TRBJ1-6; d_gene: .; abundance: .
CDR3nt: TGCGCCAGCAGCCAAGTTGACAGAAACTATGGCTACACCTTC; CDR3aa: CASSQVDRNYGYTF; v_gene: TRBV4-1; len: 14; j_gene: TRBJ1-2; d_gene: .; abundance: .
CDR3nt: TGTGCCAGCAGTTTATCAGATAACTATGGCTACACCTTC; CDR3aa: CASSLSDNYGYTF; v_gene: TRBV28; len: 13; j_gene: TRBJ1-2; d_gene: .; abundance: .
CDR3nt: TGTGCCAGTAAGGGGGGGTGGGAACGAGTCAGAAACACCATATATTTT; CDR3aa: CASKGGWERVRNTIYF; v_gene: TRBV19; len: 16; j_gene: TRBJ1-3; d_gene: .; abundance: .
CDR3nt: TGTGCCAGCAGCTCCCGACTAGCGGGGAACACCGGGGAGCTGTTTTTT; CDR3aa: CASSSRLAGNTGELFF; v_gene: TRBV11-2; len: 16; j_gene: TRBJ2-2; d_gene: TRBD2; abundance: .
CDR3nt: TGTGCCAGCAGCTCCTTTCAGGGGACCAACACCGGGGAGCTGTTTTTT; CDR3aa: CASSSFQGTNTGELFF; v_gene: TRBV5-5; len: 16; j_gene: TRBJ2-2; d_gene: .; abundance: .
CDR3nt: TGCAGCGTTGATTCCCGGACAGGGCCGAACTATGGCTACACCTTC; CDR3aa: CSVDSRTGPNYGYTF; v_gene: TRBV29-1; len: 15; j_gene: TRBJ1-2; d_gene: TRBD1; abundance: .
CDR3nt: TGTGCCAGCAGCTCCCGGCCGGAGTACGAGCAGTACTTC; CDR3aa: CASSSRPEYEQYF; v_gene: TRBV9; len: 13; j_gene: TRBJ2-7; d_gene: .; abundance: .
CDR3nt: TGTGCCATCAGTGTGGGCAGTCCGGACTATGGCTACACCTTC; CDR3aa: CAISVGSPDYGYTF; v_gene: TRBV10-3; len: 14; j_gene: TRBJ1-2; d_gene: .; abundance: .
CDR3nt: TGCGCCAGCAGCCTGGGACAGGGCGGGGACGAAGCTTTCTTT; CDR3aa: CASSLGQGGDEAFF; v_gene: TRBV5-1; len: 14; j_gene: TRBJ1-1; d_gene: TRBD1; abundance: .
CDR3nt: TGTGCCAGCAGTTCCCGACAGGGACCGTGGGAGACCCAGTACTTC; CDR3aa: CASSSRQGPWETQYF; v_gene: TRBV28; len: 15; j_gene: TRBJ2-5; d_gene: TRBD1; abundance: .
CDR3nt: TGTGCCGGAAACACGGACAGAAGCGATACGCAGTATTTT; CDR3aa: CAGNTDRSDTQYF; v_gene: TRBV7-9; len: 13; j_gene: TRBJ2-3; d_gene: .; abundance: .
CDR3nt: TGCAGCGTTCAGGGGGCCCAGAGCTCCTACGAGCAGTACTTC; CDR3aa: CSVQGAQSSYEQYF; v_gene: TRBV29-1; len: 14; j_gene: TRBJ2-7; d_gene: TRBD1; abundance: .
CDR3nt: TGTGCCAGCAGCCTGGGGGGGGACTCCTACAATGAGCAGTTCTTC; CDR3aa: CASSLGGDSYNEQFF; v_gene: TRBV5-6; len: 15; j_gene: TRBJ2-1; d_gene: TRBD2; abundance: .
CDR3nt: TGCGCCAGCAGCCCCAACTACAATGAGCAGTTCTTC; CDR3aa: CASSPNYNEQFF; v_gene: TRBV5-1; len: 12; j_gene: TRBJ2-1; d_gene: .; abundance: .
CDR3nt: TGTGCCACTTCCCTAAGGGGGGGGCGGACTGAAGCTTTCTTT; CDR3aa: CATSLRGGRTEAFF; v_gene: TRBV27; len: 14; j_gene: TRBJ1-1; d_gene: .; abundance: .
CDR3nt: TGTGCCAGCAGTTACCAAGGACAGGGCAATGAGCAGTTCTTC; CDR3aa: CASSYQGQGNEQFF; v_gene: TRBV6-5; len: 14; j_gene: TRBJ2-1; d_gene: TRBD1; abundance: .
CDR3nt: TGTGCCAGCAGCTTTCGAGGCAATGAGCAGTTCTTC; CDR3aa: CASSFRGNEQFF; v_gene: TRBV7-9; len: 12; j_gene: TRBJ2-1; d_gene: .; abundance: .
CDR3nt: TGTGCCATCAGTGGGTCCCCGGGACTAGCTAACGGTAATGAGCAGTTCTTC; CDR3aa: CAISGSPGLANGNEQFF; v_gene: TRBV10-3; len: 17; j_gene: TRBJ2-1; d_gene: TRBD2; abundance: .
CDR3nt: TGTGCCAGCAGCTATCAGGGGTTCCTGAACACTGAAGCTTTCTTT; CDR3aa: CASSYQGFLNTEAFF; v_gene: TRBV5-8; len: 15; j_gene: TRBJ1-1; d_gene: .; abundance: .
CDR3nt: TGTGCCAGCAGCGTAGCGCCAGGGGGCTCTGGGGCCAACGTCCTGACTTTC; CDR3aa: CASSVAPGGSGANVLTF; v_gene: TRBV9; len: 17; j_gene: TRBJ2-6; d_gene: TRBD1; abundance: .
CDR3nt: TGTGCCAGCAGCTTAGGCGCAGGTGTGGTATTCTTT; CDR3aa: CASSLGAGVVFF; v_gene: TRBV11-3; len: 12; j_gene: TRBJ1-1; d_gene: .; abundance: .
CDR3nt: TGTGCCAGCAGTTCCGCCGGGACAGCGTATGAAAAACTGTTTTTT; CDR3aa: CASSSAGTAYEKLFF; v_gene: TRBV6-1; len: 15; j_gene: TRBJ1-4; d_gene: TRBD1; abundance: .
CDR3nt: TGTGCCAGCAGCCGACAGGGGAGCTCCTATAATTCACCCCCCCACTTT; CDR3aa: CASSRQGSSYNSPPHF; v_gene: TRBV11-2; len: 16; j_gene: TRBJ1-6; d_gene: TRBD1; abundance: .
CDR3nt: TGTGCCAGCAGTGAATTGAACAGCCTCACAGATACGCAGTATTTT; CDR3aa: CASSELNSLTDTQYF; v_gene: TRBV25-1; len: 15; j_gene: TRBJ2-3; d_gene: .; abundance: .
CDR3nt: TGCGCCAGCAGCTTGACGGTGGACACCGGGGAGCTGTTTTTT; CDR3aa: CASSLTVDTGELFF; v_gene: TRBV5-1; len: 14; j_gene: TRBJ2-2; d_gene: .; abundance: .
CDR3nt: TGTGCCAGCAGCTTAGGTCTAGCTCCTGGGGAGCTGTTTTTT; CDR3aa: CASSLGLAPGELFF; v_gene: TRBV7-2; len: 14; j_gene: TRBJ2-2; d_gene: .; abundance: .
CDR3nt: TGCGCCAGCAGCTTGCGGGCAGGGGCTATCCCGGAGACCCAGTACTTC; CDR3aa: CASSLRAGAIPETQYF; v_gene: TRBV5-1; len: 16; j_gene: TRBJ2-5; d_gene: .; abundance: few
CDR3nt: TGTGCCTGGAGTGTACAAGGGGGCGGCGATACGCAGTATTTT; CDR3aa: CAWSVQGGGDTQYF; v_gene: TRBV30; len: 14; j_gene: TRBJ2-3; d_gene: TRBD1; abundance: .
CDR3nt: TGTGCCAGCAGCCACCCCGGGACAGGGGACTTTGGCGGCACAGATACGCAGTATTTT; CDR3aa: CASSHPGTGDFGGTDTQYF; v_gene: TRBV7-6; len: 19; j_gene: TRBJ2-3; d_gene: TRBD1; abundance: .
CDR3nt: TGTGCCAGCAGTGAAGGGCAGGGTACGGGAAACACCATATATTTT; CDR3aa: CASSEGQGTGNTIYF; v_gene: TRBV6-1; len: 15; j_gene: TRBJ1-3; d_gene: .; abundance: .
CDR3nt: TGTGCCAGCAGCCAGGACCCCTCGACAGGGGATAGGTTAGCTGGCTACACCTTC; CDR3aa: CASSQDPSTGDRLAGYTF; v_gene: TRBV4-2; len: 18; j_gene: TRBJ1-2; d_gene: TRBD1; abundance: .
CDR3nt: TGCAGCGTTAAACCTACCCTAATGAACACTGAAGCTTTCTTT; CDR3aa: CSVKPTLMNTEAFF; v_gene: TRBV29-1; len: 14; j_gene: TRBJ1-1; d_gene: .; abundance: .
CDR3nt: TGTGCCAGCAGCACCCCGACGGGGGGCCAAGAGACCCAGTACTTC; CDR3aa: CASSTPTGGQETQYF; v_gene: TRBV11-2; len: 15; j_gene: TRBJ2-5; d_gene: TRBD2; abundance: .
CDR3nt: TGTGCCAGCAGCGTAGCTTGGGGAGGCACTGAAGCTTTCTTT; CDR3aa: CASSVAWGGTEAFF; v_gene: TRBV9; len: 14; j_gene: TRBJ1-1; d_gene: .; abundance: .
CDR3nt: TGTGCCAGCAGCTGGGGACAGGGAAACACTGAAGCTTTCTTT; CDR3aa: CASSWGQGNTEAFF; v_gene: TRBV2; len: 14; j_gene: TRBJ1-1; d_gene: TRBD1; abundance: .
CDR3nt: TGTGCCAGCAGCTTAGGGGCAGGGGACCCTAACTATGGCTACACCTTC; CDR3aa: CASSLGAGDPNYGYTF; v_gene: TRBV7-8; len: 16; j_gene: TRBJ1-2; d_gene: .; abundance: .
CDR3nt: TGCAGTGCTAGAGATCAGCTAGCAGAGTTCTTC; CDR3aa: CSARDQLAEFF; v_gene: TRBV20-1; len: 11; j_gene: TRBJ2-1; d_gene: .; abundance: .
CDR3nt: TGTGCCTGGAGTCTTACAAGTCCCGGGGAGCTGTTTTTT; CDR3aa: CAWSLTSPGELFF; v_gene: TRBV30; len: 13; j_gene: TRBJ2-2; d_gene: .; abundance: .
CDR3nt: TGCGCCAGCAAGTCCGAGCGGGACACAGATACGCAGTATTTT; CDR3aa: CASKSERDTDTQYF; v_gene: TRBV10-2; len: 14; j_gene: TRBJ2-3; d_gene: TRBD2; abundance: .
CDR3nt: TGCGCCAGCAGCTCCCGGGACAGCCGGCTGGTAGCGGGGGCGGATGAGCAGTTCTTC; CDR3aa: CASSSRDSRLVAGADEQFF; v_gene: TRBV5-1; len: 19; j_gene: TRBJ2-1; d_gene: TRBD2; abundance: .